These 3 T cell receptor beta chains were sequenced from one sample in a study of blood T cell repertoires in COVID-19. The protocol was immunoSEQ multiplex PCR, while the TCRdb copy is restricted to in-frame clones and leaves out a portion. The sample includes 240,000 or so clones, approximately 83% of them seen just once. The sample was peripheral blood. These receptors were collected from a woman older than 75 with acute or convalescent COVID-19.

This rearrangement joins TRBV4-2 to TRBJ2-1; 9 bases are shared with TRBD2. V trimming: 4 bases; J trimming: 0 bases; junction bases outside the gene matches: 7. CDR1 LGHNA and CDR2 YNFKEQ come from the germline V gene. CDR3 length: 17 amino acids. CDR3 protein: CASSPGSGGSSYNEQFF. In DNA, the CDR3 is TGTGCCAGCAGCCCCGGCAGCGGGGGGAGCTCCTACAATGAGCAGTTCTTC.

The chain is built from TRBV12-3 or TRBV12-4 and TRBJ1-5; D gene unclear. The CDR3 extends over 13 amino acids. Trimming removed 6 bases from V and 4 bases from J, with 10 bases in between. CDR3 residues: CASRRVGNQPQHF. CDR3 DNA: TGTGCCAGCAGGAGGGTTGGAAATCAGCCCCAGCATTTT.

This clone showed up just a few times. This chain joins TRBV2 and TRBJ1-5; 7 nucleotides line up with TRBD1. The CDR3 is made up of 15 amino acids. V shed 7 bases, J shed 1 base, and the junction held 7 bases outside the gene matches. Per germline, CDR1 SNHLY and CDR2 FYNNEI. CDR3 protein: CASTTDRASNQPQHF. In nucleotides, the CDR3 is TGTGCCAGCACCACCGACAGGGCGAGCAATCAGCCCCAGCATTTT.